These T cell receptor beta chains were read from a single sample in a study of lymphopenia after photon versus proton radiotherapy. Assay: immunoSEQ multiplex PCR; the TCRdb copy retains only in-frame clones and omits some. Of 25,000 to 30,000 clones in the sample, around 86% were seen once. The sample here was peripheral blood, taken from a patient treated with photon-based radiotherapy. The receptors originated from a woman between 50 and 59 years old with pancreatic cancer. CDR3s include the opening cysteine and the closing phenylalanine or tryptophan. A D gene is named only where the DNA matches it firmly. Not every row has a clone size; where given, it reads once, few, many or a size class.

cdr3_aa cdr3_nt v_call d_call clone_size j_call
CASSLNTEAFF TGTGCCAGCAGCTTGAACACTGAAGCTTTCTTT TRBV2 NA NA TRBJ1-1
CASSLTGISNEQYF TGTGCCAGCAGCTTGACAGGGATTTCTAACGAGCAGTACTTC TRBV7-2 TRBD1 NA TRBJ2-7
CSAEGLAGGWTGELFF TGCAGCGCCGAGGGACTAGCGGGAGGGTGGACCGGGGAGCTGTTTTTT TRBV29-1 TRBD2 NA TRBJ2-2
CASSYGGTISYEQYF TGTGCCAGCAGTTATGGGGGGACAATCTCCTACGAGCAGTACTTC TRBV6-5 NA NA TRBJ2-7
CASRLEGLNYEQYF TGTGCCAGCCGGCTAGAGGGACTAAACTACGAGCAGTACTTC TRBV6-6 TRBD2 NA TRBJ2-7
CAGSLVSGNTIYF TGTGCCGGATCCTTGGTCTCTGGAAACACCATATATTTT TRBV6-1 NA NA TRBJ1-3
CASSQEYRLNTEAFF TGCGCCAGCAGCCAAGAATACCGGTTGAACACTGAAGCTTTCTTT TRBV4-1 NA NA TRBJ1-1
CASSTPQEANYGYTF TGTGCCAGCAGTACACCCCAGGAGGCTAACTATGGCTACACCTTC TRBV6-1 NA few TRBJ1-2
CASSLSGSDPPEAFF TGTGCCAGCAGCTTGTCAGGAAGCGATCCACCTGAAGCTTTCTTT TRBV5-6 NA NA TRBJ1-1
CASSLGQGTNEKLFF TGTGCCAGCAGCTTAGGACAGGGAACTAATGAAAAACTGTTTTTT TRBV7-8 TRBD1 NA TRBJ1-4
CASSPYHEQYF TGTGCCAGCAGTCCCTACCACGAGCAGTACTTC TRBV28 NA NA TRBJ2-7
CASSPPSGGNEKLFF TGTGCCAGCTCACCCCCGTCGGGGGGGAATGAAAAACTGTTTTTT TRBV18 NA NA TRBJ1-4
CSVQGLAGGSYNEQFF TGCAGCGTCCAGGGGCTAGCGGGAGGCTCCTACAATGAGCAGTTCTTC TRBV29-1 TRBD2 few TRBJ2-1
CASSVSIGSEFF TGCGCCAGCAGCGTAAGTATAGGGTCGGAGTTCTTC TRBV5-1 NA NA TRBJ2-1
CASSEGTVYGYTF TGCGCCAGCAGCGAAGGGACGGTTTATGGCTACACCTTC TRBV5-1 NA NA TRBJ1-2
CASSESGRDYEQYF TGTGCCAGCAGTGAAAGCGGACGCGACTACGAGCAGTACTTC TRBV6-1 NA NA TRBJ2-7
CASSLTTSGHTDTQYF TGTGCCAGCAGTTTAACGACTAGCGGTCACACAGATACGCAGTATTTT TRBV28 TRBD2 NA TRBJ2-3
CASSPAPGGAGGRNEQFF TGCGCCAGCAGCCCGGCCCCAGGGGGTGCGGGAGGGAGAAATGAGCAGTTCTTC TRBV4-3 TRBD2 NA TRBJ2-1
CASSVIREGGYEQYF TGTGCCAGCAGCGTAATCAGGGAGGGGGGATACGAGCAGTACTTC TRBV5-6 NA NA TRBJ2-7
CASSLYTGELFF TGTGCCAGCTCACTTTACACCGGGGAGCTGTTTTTT TRBV18 NA NA TRBJ2-2
CASSVLSETQYF TGTGCCAGCTCCGTTTTGAGCGAGACCCAGTACTTC TRBV18 NA NA TRBJ2-5
CASSLGLTNEKLFF TGTGCCAGCAGTTTGGGGTTAACTAATGAAAAACTGTTTTTT TRBV5-5 NA NA TRBJ1-4
CASGIRGQETQYF TGTGCCAGCGGGATCCGGGGGCAGGAGACCCAGTACTTC TRBV28 NA NA TRBJ2-5
CSVRTGEEQYF TGCAGCGTCCGGACTGGTGAGGAGCAGTACTTC TRBV29-1 NA NA TRBJ2-7